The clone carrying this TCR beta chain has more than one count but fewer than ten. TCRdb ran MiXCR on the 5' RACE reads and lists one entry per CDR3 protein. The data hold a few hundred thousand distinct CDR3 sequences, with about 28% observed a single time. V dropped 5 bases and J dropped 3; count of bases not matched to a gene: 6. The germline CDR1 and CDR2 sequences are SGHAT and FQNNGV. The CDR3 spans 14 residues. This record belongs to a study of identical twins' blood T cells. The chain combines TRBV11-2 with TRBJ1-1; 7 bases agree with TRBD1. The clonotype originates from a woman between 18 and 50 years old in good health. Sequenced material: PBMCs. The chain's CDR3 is CASSQRQGDTEAFF. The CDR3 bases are TGTGCCAGCAGCCAGAGGCAGGGGGACACTGAAGCTTTCTTT. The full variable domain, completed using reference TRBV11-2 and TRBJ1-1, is EAGVAQSPRYKIIEKRQSVAFWCNPISGHATLYWYQQILGQGPKLLIQFQNNGVVDDSQLPKDRFSAERLKGVDSTLKIQPAKLEDSAVYLCASSQRQGDTEAFFGQGTRLTVV.